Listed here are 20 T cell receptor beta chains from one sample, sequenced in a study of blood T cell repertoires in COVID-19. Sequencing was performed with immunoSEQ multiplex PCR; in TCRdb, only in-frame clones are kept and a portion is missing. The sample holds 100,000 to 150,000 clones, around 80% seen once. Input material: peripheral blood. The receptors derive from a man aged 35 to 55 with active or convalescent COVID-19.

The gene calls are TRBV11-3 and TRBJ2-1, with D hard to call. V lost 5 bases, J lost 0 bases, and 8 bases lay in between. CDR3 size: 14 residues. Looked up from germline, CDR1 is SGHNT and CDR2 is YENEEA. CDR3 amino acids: CASSVQISYNEQFF. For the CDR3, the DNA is TGTGCCAGCAGCGTACAGATCTCCTACAATGAGCAGTTCTTC.

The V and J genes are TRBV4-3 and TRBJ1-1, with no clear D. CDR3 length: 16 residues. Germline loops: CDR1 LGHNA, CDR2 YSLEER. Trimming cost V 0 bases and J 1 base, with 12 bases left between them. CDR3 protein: CASSQDIGLGNTEAFF. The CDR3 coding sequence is TGCGCCAGCAGCCAAGATATTGGGCTTGGGAACACTGAAGCTTTCTTT.

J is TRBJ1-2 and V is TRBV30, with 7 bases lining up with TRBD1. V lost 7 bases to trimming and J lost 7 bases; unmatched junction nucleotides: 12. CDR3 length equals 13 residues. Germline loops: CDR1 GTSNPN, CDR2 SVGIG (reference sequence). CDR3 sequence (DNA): TGTGCCTCCTTTATCGAGGGGGCGCGTGGCTACACCTTC. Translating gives CASFIEGARGYTF. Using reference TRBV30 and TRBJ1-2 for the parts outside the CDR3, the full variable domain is SQTIHQWPATLVQPVGSPLSLECTVEGTSNPNLYWYRQAAGRGLQLLFYSVGIGQISSEVPQNLSASRPQDRQFILSSKKLLLSDSGFYLCASFIEGARGYTFGSGTRLTVV.

This CDR3 is CASGSGGGSDTQYF. CDR3 DNA: TGTGCTAGTGGTAGCGGGGGAGGTTCAGATACGCAGTATTTT. The V call is TRBV12-5, the J call TRBJ2-3, with 8 positions matching TRBD2. This CDR3 contains 14 residues. From germline, CDR1 is LGHNT and CDR2 FRNRAP. V lost 5 bases, J lost 4 bases, and 5 bases stayed unmatched.

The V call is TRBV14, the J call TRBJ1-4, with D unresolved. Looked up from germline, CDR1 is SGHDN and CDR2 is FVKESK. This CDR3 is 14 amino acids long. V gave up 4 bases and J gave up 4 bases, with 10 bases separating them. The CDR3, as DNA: TGTGCCAGCAGCCTCAGCGGTCGTAATGAAAAACTGTTTTTT. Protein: CASSLSGRNEKLFF.

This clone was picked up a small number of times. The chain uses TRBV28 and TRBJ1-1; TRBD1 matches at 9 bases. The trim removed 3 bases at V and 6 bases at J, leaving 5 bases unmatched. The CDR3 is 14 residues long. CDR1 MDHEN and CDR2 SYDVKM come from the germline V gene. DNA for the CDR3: TGTGCCAGCAGTTTTTGGGACAGGGACCCTGAAGCTTTCTTT. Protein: CASSFWDRDPEAFF. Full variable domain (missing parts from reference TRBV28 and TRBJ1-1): DVKVTQSSRYLVKRTGEKVFLECVQDMDHENMFWYRQDPGLGLRLIYFSYDVKMKEKGDIPEGYSVSREKKERFSLILESASTNQTSMYLCASSFWDRDPEAFFGQGTRLTVV.

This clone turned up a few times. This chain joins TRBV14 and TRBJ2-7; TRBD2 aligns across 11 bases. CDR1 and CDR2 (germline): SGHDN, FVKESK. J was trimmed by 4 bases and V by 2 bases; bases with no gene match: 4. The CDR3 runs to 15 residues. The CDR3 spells CASSQSSGGTYEQYF. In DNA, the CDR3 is TGTGCCAGCAGCCAATCTAGCGGGGGGACATACGAGCAGTACTTC.

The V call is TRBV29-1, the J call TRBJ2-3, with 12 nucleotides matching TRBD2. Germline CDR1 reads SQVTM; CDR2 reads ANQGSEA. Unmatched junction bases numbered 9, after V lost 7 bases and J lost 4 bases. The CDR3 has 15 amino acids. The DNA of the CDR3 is TGCAGCGGCAACCCAGCTAGCGGGGGGGCAGATACGCAGTATTTT. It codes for CSGNPASGGADTQYF.

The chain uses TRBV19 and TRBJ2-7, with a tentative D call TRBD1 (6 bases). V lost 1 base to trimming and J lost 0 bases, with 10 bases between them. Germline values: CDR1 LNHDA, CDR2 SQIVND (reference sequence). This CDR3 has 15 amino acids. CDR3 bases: TGTGCCAGTAGTATAGTGAGGGGGTCCTCCTACGAGCAGTACTTC. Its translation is CASSIVRGSSYEQYF.

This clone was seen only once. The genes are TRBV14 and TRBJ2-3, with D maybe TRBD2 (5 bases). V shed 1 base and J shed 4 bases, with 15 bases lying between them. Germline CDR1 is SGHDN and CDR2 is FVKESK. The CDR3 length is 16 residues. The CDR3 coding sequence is TGTGCCAGCAGCCAAGGTTTAGTAATGGGAGCAGATACGCAGTATTTT. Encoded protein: CASSQGLVMGADTQYF.

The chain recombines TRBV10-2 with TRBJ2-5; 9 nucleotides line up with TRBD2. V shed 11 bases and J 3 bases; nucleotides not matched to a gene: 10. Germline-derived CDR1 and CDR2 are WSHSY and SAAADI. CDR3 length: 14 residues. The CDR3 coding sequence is TGCGCCGCCCGCGGGGGGGTGTGGGAAGAGACCCAGTACTTC. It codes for CAARGGVWEETQYF.

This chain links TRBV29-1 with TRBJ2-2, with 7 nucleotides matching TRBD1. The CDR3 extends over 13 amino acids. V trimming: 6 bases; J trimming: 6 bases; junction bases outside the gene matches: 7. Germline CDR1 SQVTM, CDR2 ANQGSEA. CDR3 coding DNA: TGCAGCGTCCTGGACAGGCCAGCCGGGGAGCTGTTTTTT. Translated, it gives CSVLDRPAGELFF.

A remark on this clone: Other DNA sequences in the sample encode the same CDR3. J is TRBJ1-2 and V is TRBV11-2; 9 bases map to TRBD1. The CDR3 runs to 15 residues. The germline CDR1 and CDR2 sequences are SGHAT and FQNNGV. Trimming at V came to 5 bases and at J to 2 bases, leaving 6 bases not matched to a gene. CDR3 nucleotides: TGTGCCAGCAGCCTGGGACAGGGTGTCAACTATGGCTACACCTTC. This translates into CASSLGQGVNYGYTF.

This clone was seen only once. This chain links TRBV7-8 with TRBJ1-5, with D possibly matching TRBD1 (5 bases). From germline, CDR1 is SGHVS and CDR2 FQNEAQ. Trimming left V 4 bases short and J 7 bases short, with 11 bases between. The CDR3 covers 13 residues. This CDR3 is CASSWRGGQPQHF. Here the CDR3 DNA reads TGTGCCAGCAGCTGGAGGGGTGGGCAGCCCCAGCATTTT.

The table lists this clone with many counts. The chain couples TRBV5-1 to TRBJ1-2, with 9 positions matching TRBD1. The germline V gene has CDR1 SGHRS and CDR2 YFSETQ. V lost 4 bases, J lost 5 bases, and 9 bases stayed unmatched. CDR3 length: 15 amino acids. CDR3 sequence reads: CASSLSGTGSYGYTF. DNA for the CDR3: TGCGCCAGCAGCCTTTCGGGGACAGGGTCATATGGCTACACCTTC.

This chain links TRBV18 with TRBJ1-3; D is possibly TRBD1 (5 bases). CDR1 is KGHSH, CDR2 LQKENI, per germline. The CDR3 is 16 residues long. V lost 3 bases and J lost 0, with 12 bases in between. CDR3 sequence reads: CASSPYQGSSGNTIYF. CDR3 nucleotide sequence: TGTGCCAGCTCACCCTACCAGGGAAGCTCTGGAAACACCATATATTTT.

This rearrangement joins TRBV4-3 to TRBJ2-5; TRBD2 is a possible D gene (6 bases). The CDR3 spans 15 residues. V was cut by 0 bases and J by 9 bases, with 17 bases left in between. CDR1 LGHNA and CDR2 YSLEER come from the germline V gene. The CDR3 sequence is CASSQDLSDAGPQYF. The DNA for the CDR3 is TGCGCCAGCAGCCAAGATTTGTCTGACGCGGGGCCCCAGTACTTC.

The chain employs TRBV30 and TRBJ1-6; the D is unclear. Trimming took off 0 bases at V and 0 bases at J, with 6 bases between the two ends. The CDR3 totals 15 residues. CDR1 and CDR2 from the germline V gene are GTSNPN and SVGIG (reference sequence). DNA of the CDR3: TGTGCCTGGAGTGTTACGGTCTCCTATAATTCACCCCTCCACTTT. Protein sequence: CAWSVTVSYNSPLHF.

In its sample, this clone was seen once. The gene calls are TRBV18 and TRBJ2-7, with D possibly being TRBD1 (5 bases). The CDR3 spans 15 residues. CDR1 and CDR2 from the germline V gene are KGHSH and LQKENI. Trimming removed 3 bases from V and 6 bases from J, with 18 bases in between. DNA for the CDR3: TGTGCCAGCTCACCCAAAATGGACGGAAGGGGCGAGCAGTACTTC. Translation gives CASSPKMDGRGEQYF.

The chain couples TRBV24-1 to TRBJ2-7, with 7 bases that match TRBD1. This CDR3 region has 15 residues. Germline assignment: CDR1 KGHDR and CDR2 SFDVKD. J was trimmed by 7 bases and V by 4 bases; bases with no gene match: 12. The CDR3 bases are TGTGCCACCAGTGACCCCAGGGGGACCCTTGGAGAGCAGTACTTC. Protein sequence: CATSDPRGTLGEQYF.